Following are 12 T cell receptor beta chains from one sample sequenced in a study of monozygotic twins with inflammatory bowel disease. For each CDR3 protein, TCRdb gives one entry from its re-call of the 5' RACE reads, without DNA. The sample data list roughly 160,000 distinct CDR3 sequences. Sequencing was performed on blood. Source of these receptors: a human donor with ulcerative colitis or Crohn's disease, or a healthy co-twin of an affected twin (not recorded which).

The chain uses TRBV7-2 and TRBJ1-3; TCRdb's D call, TRBD1, is unchecked because there is no DNA. The CDR3 consists of 17 residues. CDR1 is SGHTA, CDR2 FQGNSA, per germline. The CDR3 is CASSRRTGSYSGNTIYF.

The chain couples TRBV24-1 to TRBJ2-1; TCRdb reports TRBD1, a call that lacks DNA to check it against. This CDR3 comprises 14 residues. Germline-derived CDR1 and CDR2 are KGHDR and SFDVKD. The CDR3 loop is CATSALTGRNEQFF.

The chain has TRBV3-1 and TRBJ2-5; the D gene TCRdb calls, TRBD2, cannot be checked with no DNA. This CDR3 region has 19 residues. Germline V gene sequence: CDR1 LGHDT, CDR2 YNNKEL (reference sequence). CDR3 in amino acids: CASSQWAEGQAGHQETQYF.

The rearrangement uses TRBV5-1 and TRBJ1-3. CDR3 length: 15 amino acids. The V gene's germline CDR1 is SGHRS and CDR2 YFSETQ. Here the CDR3 reads CASSLVPEGGNTIYF.

V usage is TRBV4-2 and J usage is TRBJ1-4; the TCRdb call, TRBD1, lacks DNA for checking. The V gene's germline CDR1 is LGHNA and CDR2 YNFKEQ. The CDR3 sequence is 16 residues long. The CDR3: CASSRGPGTSNEKLFF.

The CDR3 is CASSQAGTGNEKLFF. The chain carries TRBV6-1 and TRBJ1-4; lacking DNA, the TRBD1 call made by TCRdb goes unchecked. CDR3 length: 15 amino acids. Germline assignment: CDR1 MNHNS and CDR2 SASEGT.

The chain carries TRBV20-1 and TRBJ2-5; the D call from TCRdb, TRBD1, cannot be confirmed without DNA. CDR1 and CDR2 from the germline V gene are DFQATT and SNEGSKA (reference sequence). This CDR3 is 15 amino acids long. The CDR3: CSARDPARGKETQYF.

J is TRBJ2-5 and V is TRBV7-9; TCRdb lists TRBD2, though no DNA is available to test this call. The CDR3 has 14 residues. The germline V gene has CDR1 SEHNR and CDR2 FQNEAQ (reference sequence). This CDR3 reads CASSQTSGEETQYF.

The chain combines TRBV29-1 with TRBJ2-7. Germline assignment: CDR1 SQVTM and CDR2 ANQGSEA. This CDR3 spans 12 amino acids. Here the CDR3 reads CSVRSVSYEQYF.

The CDR3 loop reads CSARDRGPGTDTQYF. The chain has TRBV20-1 and TRBJ2-3; TCRdb's D call, TRBD1, is unchecked because there is no DNA. The CDR3 totals 15 residues. Per germline, CDR1 DFQATT and CDR2 SNEGSKA (reference sequence).

The CDR3 reads CATSLAGVSEQFF. This chain links TRBV28 with TRBJ2-1; the TCRdb call, TRBD2, lacks DNA for checking. The CDR3 consists of 13 residues. In germline, CDR1 is MDHEN, CDR2 SYDVKM.

The chain carries TRBV20-1 and TRBJ2-5; the TRBD1 assignment by TCRdb is unverifiable without DNA. CDR1 and CDR2 (germline): DFQATT, SNEGSKA (reference sequence). The CDR3 consists of 15 residues. Here the CDR3 reads CSGEDPGQGQETQYF.